This TCR beta chain was captured by sequencing in a study of cytomegalovirus exposure and HLA in healthy donors. Study details: Drawn from HLA-typed donors, approximately 85 million unique TCRs were held in an early data release.

V gave up 5 bases and J gave up 6 bases; unmatched junction bases: 9. There are 15 residues in the CDR3. Per germline, CDR1 SGHRS and CDR2 YFSETQ. PCR employed 60 Vbeta and 13 Jbeta primers. TCRdb's table, derived via immunoSEQ multiplex PCR, lists solely in-frame clones and lacks some. This sample has about 93,000 clones, with 82% found just once. Specimen: PBMCs. This rearrangement joins TRBV5-1 to TRBJ1-5; 9 bases line up with TRBD1. This TCR was sampled from a man aged 45-65 years in good health and CMV-seronegative. The CDR3 spells CASSLSTGGGQPQHF. The CDR3 DNA follows: TGCGCCAGCAGTCTTAGTACAGGGGGCGGTCAGCCCCAGCATTTT.